Following are 17 T cell receptor beta chains from one sample sequenced in a study of control samples from healthy donors and cancer patients. Only in-frame clones appear in the TCRdb table, and some are missing; sequencing was by immunoSEQ multiplex PCR. The sample gives roughly 450,000 clones, about nine tenths of which show up once; 5% to 7% is in the top ten. The sequenced sample consisted of PBMCs. The receptors come from a man aged 35-49 years with head and neck cancer.

V usage is TRBV15 and J usage is TRBJ2-7; 7 bases are shared with TRBD1. Per the germline V gene, CDR1 is LNHNV and CDR2 is YYDKDF (reference sequence). This CDR3 spans 13 amino acids. V lost 5 bases to trimming and J lost 9 bases; unmatched junction nucleotides: 10. The CDR3 sequence is CATSVGTARGQYF. CDR3 coding DNA: TGTGCCACCAGCGTTGGGACAGCCCGCGGGCAGTACTTC.

CDR3 protein: CASSLADSPQHF. The CDR3 coding sequence is TGTGCCAGCAGCTTAGCGGACAGTCCCCAGCATTTT. V gene TRBV7-9 combines with J gene TRBJ1-5; D might be TRBD1 (6 bases). V lost 0 bases to trimming and J lost 10 bases, with 7 bases between them. This CDR3 has 12 amino acids. The germline V gene has CDR1 SEHNR and CDR2 FQNEAQ (reference sequence).

The gene calls are TRBV5-1 and TRBJ2-7; the D gene is possibly TRBD1 (6 bases). The CDR3 sequence is 13 residues long. V was pared by 4 bases and J by 3 bases, with 11 bases between. CDR1 and CDR2 (germline): SGHRS, YFSETQ. The CDR3 DNA is TGCGCCAGCAGCCGAATCAGGGGCTACGAGCAGTACTTC. This translates into CASSRIRGYEQYF.

In this sample, this clone turned up once. The V gene is TRBV10-3, the J gene TRBJ2-7; D gene unclear. V was clipped by 2 bases and J by 4 bases, with 15 bases between them. From germline, CDR1 is ENHRY and CDR2 SYGVKD. The CDR3 sequence is 15 residues long. The CDR3, as DNA: TGTGCCATCAGTGAGAAGGTACACCTCGGATACGAGCAGTACTTC. It translates to CAISEKVHLGYEQYF.

This chain uses TRBV11-3 with TRBJ2-1; no clear D gene. CDR1 and CDR2 from the germline V gene are SGHNT and YENEEA. CDR3 size: 14 residues. V was clipped by 1 base and J by 5 bases, with 9 bases between them. The CDR3 is CASSLGVGNNEQFF. CDR3 coding DNA: TGTGCCAGCAGCTTAGGAGTAGGGAACAATGAGCAGTTCTTC.

The sample holds a few counts of this clone. This chain connects TRBV7-2 to TRBJ1-5, with 8 nucleotides matching TRBD1. J gave up 4 bases and V 1 base, and 3 bases lay outside the gene matches. Germline V gene data show CDR1 as SGHTA and CDR2 as FQGNSA. The CDR3 extends over 15 amino acids. CDR3 in amino acids: CASSLVTGVNQPQHF. The CDR3 region has the DNA TGTGCCAGCAGCTTAGTGACAGGGGTAAATCAGCCCCAGCATTTT.

The chain joins TRBV5-6 to TRBJ1-2; D unclear. Per the germline V gene, CDR1 is SGHDT and CDR2 is YYEEEE. Trimming left V 3 bases short and J 3 bases short, with 15 bases between. This CDR3 is built from 15 residues. CDR3 sequence reads: CASSWNNQNDYGYTF. CDR3 DNA sequence: TGTGCCAGCAGCTGGAACAATCAGAATGACTATGGCTACACCTTC.

The V and J genes are TRBV10-3 and TRBJ2-1, with TRBD1 matching 11 bases. V gave up 2 bases and J gave up 8 bases; unmatched junction bases: 2. The CDR3 is 14 amino acids. CDR1 ENHRY and CDR2 SYGVKD come from the germline V gene. The CDR3 reads CAISERTGGDEQFF. In nucleotides, the CDR3 is TGTGCCATCAGTGAGCGGACAGGGGGCGATGAGCAGTTCTTC.

The rearrangement links TRBV7-3 to TRBJ1-2; 7 bases agree with TRBD1. This CDR3 comprises 14 residues. Germline CDR1 and CDR2: SGHTA and FQGTGA. The J segment lost 2 bases and the V segment lost 5 bases, leaving 5 bases of the junction unmatched. The CDR3 region is CASSEGTANYGYTF. The CDR3, as DNA: TGTGCCAGCAGCGAGGGGACAGCAAACTATGGCTACACCTTC.

The chain carries TRBV9 and TRBJ2-3; D is unclear. The germline V gene has CDR1 SGDLS and CDR2 YYNGEE. This CDR3 spans 15 amino acids. Deletions cut 0 bases from V and 0 bases from J, with 8 bases between. As DNA, the CDR3 is TGTGCCAGCAGCGTAGAGGGTCCAAGCACAGATACGCAGTATTTT. Protein product: CASSVEGPSTDTQYF.

This chain connects TRBV11-3 to TRBJ2-2, with a possible D match to TRBD1 (6 bases). This CDR3 is built from 15 residues. V shed 5 bases and J shed 1 base, with 11 bases lying between them. Germline V gives CDR1 SGHNT, CDR2 YENEEA. In DNA, the CDR3 is TGTGCCAGCAGCCATGGACAGAAGAACACCGGGGAGCTGTTTTTT. Translated: CASSHGQKNTGELFF.

The chain couples TRBV11-3 to TRBJ2-3; D may be TRBD1 (6 bases). The CDR3 length is 15 residues. The V end was cut by 3 bases, the J end by 0 bases, with 10 bases between. Germline V gives CDR1 SGHNT, CDR2 YENEEA. In DNA, the CDR3 is TGTGCCAGCAGCTTCAGGGGCCGCAGCACAGATACGCAGTATTTT. Amino acids: CASSFRGRSTDTQYF.

The V call is TRBV7-2, the J call TRBJ2-3; 8 nucleotides agree with TRBD1. J was trimmed by 4 bases and V by 2 bases; bases with no gene match: 14. The germline gives CDR1 SGHTA, CDR2 FQGNSA. The CDR3 has 18 amino acids. CDR3 nucleotide sequence: TGTGCCAGCAGCTTAAGGGGGAAGGGGACAGGACGAGCAGATACGCAGTATTTT. Translation: CASSLRGKGTGRADTQYF.

The chain has TRBV28 and TRBJ2-7; D assignment may be TRBD1 or TRBD2 (5 bases each). CDR3 length: 11 amino acids. Germline assignment: CDR1 MDHEN and CDR2 SYDVKM. V shed 4 bases and J shed 8 bases, with 9 bases lying between them. CDR3 nucleotides: TGTGCCAGCAGTTCCGAGGGGAAGCAGTACTTC. Its protein is CASSSEGKQYF. The whole variable domain, filled in from reference TRBV28 and TRBJ2-7, reads DVKVTQSSRYLVKRTGEKVFLECVQDMDHENMFWYRQDPGLGLRLIYFSYDVKMKEKGDIPEGYSVSREKKERFSLILESASTNQTSMYLCASSSEGKQYFGPGTRLTVT.

The V gene is TRBV27, the J gene TRBJ2-7; a possible D gene is TRBD1 (6 bases). Germline V gives CDR1 MNHEY, CDR2 SMNVEV (reference sequence). The V end was cut by 3 bases, the J end by 4 bases, with 7 bases between. CDR3 length: 12 amino acids. For the CDR3, the DNA is TGTGCCAGCAGTTTCACAGGGTACGAGCAGTACTTC. Protein: CASSFTGYEQYF.

The rearrangement uses TRBV5-1 and TRBJ2-1; the match to TRBD2 covers 14 bases. With V trimmed by 7 bases and J by 6 bases, 3 bases remained unmatched. The germline CDR1 and CDR2 sequences are SGHRS and YFSETQ. The CDR3 spans 14 residues. CDR3 sequence reads: CASSGLAGGNEQFF. CDR3 nucleotides: TGCGCCAGCTCTGGACTAGCGGGAGGCAATGAGCAGTTCTTC.

The chain links TRBV7-3 to TRBJ2-2, with a weak D call TRBD1 (5 bases). CDR1 and CDR2 (germline): SGHTA, FQGTGA. The CDR3 is 15 residues long. V was pared by 1 base and J by 1 base, with 7 bases between. CDR3 coding DNA: TGTGCCAGCAGCTTAAACACAGGGAACACCGGGGAGCTGTTTTTT. Protein product: CASSLNTGNTGELFF.